The 27 T cell receptor beta chains below all came from one sample that was sequenced in a study of blood T cells in healthy people across ages. Through a sample-barcoded 5' primer and a J-beta primer mix, a second PCR was run for about 6 to 11 cycles. TCRdb re-derived calls from the 5' RACE reads in MiXCR, one entry per CDR3 protein. The table shows over 1,500,000 distinct CDR3 sequences, with about two fifths occurring only once. Sequencing was carried out using blood. The receptor set was obtained from a human donor in good health.

This chain links TRBV6-9 with TRBJ1-4; maybe TRBD1 (6 bases). V lost 2 bases and J 8 bases, leaving 15 bases between the germline ends. The CDR3 is 15 residues long. Germline V gene sequence: CDR1 MNHGY, CDR2 SVAAGI. CDR3 in amino acids: CASSYRGAGDEKLFF. CDR3 nucleotides: TGTGCCAGCAGTTATCGCGGTGCAGGGGACGAAAAACTGTTTTTT.

This chain connects TRBV4-1 to TRBJ1-2; a possible D gene is TRBD1 (5 bases). The germline V gene has CDR1 MGHRA and CDR2 YSYEKL. V was trimmed by 0 bases and J by 0 bases, leaving 11 bases between them. The CDR3 has 16 amino acids. The CDR3 loop reads CASSQEFGAANYGYTF. In DNA, the CDR3 is TGCGCCAGCAGCCAAGAGTTCGGGGCCGCTAACTATGGCTACACCTTC.

This chain uses TRBV5-1 with TRBJ1-1; weak D call: TRBD1 (5 bases). This CDR3 spans 15 amino acids. CDR1 SGHRS and CDR2 YFSETQ come from the germline V gene. The V gene lost 2 bases and the J gene lost 2 bases, with 13 bases spanning the gap. The CDR3 protein is CASSFNGHPNTEAFF. The CDR3 coding sequence is TGCGCCAGCAGCTTCAACGGACACCCTAACACTGAAGCTTTCTTT.

The table lists this clonotype with a few counts. V usage is TRBV7-8 and J usage is TRBJ2-1, with D tentatively TRBD1 (6 bases). There are 21 residues in the CDR3. V dropped 7 bases and J dropped 7 bases, with 38 bases sitting between them. Germline-derived CDR1 and CDR2 are SGHVS and FQNEAQ. Here the CDR3 DNA reads TGTGCCAGCACCAATGTGCTGATAGACAGGAATCCCATGAAGTCCTTTAATGAGCAGTTCTTC. This translates into CASTNVLIDRNPMKSFNEQFF.

In this sample, this clonotype turned up a few times. The rearrangement uses TRBV6-5 and TRBJ1-2; maybe TRBD1 (5 bases). Germline lookup yields CDR1 MNHEY and CDR2 SVGAGI. V was pared by 8 bases and J by 4 bases, with 14 bases between. The CDR3 contains 13 residues. CDR3 in amino acids: CASVDNQFYGYTF. The CDR3 DNA reads TGTGCCAGCGTGGACAATCAATTCTATGGCTACACCTTC.

CDR3 protein: CASSTHSGVNNEQFF. DNA for the CDR3: TGTGCCAGCAGTACCCATAGCGGGGTCAACAATGAGCAGTTCTTC. The chain employs TRBV6-1 and TRBJ2-1, with 8 bases matching TRBD2. CDR3 size: 15 residues. The V gene's germline CDR1 is MNHNS and CDR2 SASEGT. The junction had 8 bases not matched to a gene; V was cut back by 5 bases and J by 5 bases.

This clonotype was picked up many times. In DNA, the CDR3 is TGCAGTGCCTCAGGGGGATATGGCTACACCTTC. It yields the protein CSASGGYGYTF. The chain uses TRBV20-1 and TRBJ1-2; 7 bases are a match to TRBD1. J was trimmed by 5 bases and V by 6 bases; bases with no gene match: 3. The germline CDR1 and CDR2 sequences are DFQATT and SNEGSKA (reference sequence). The CDR3 has 11 amino acids.

This clonotype was recorded a few times. V and J are TRBV18 and TRBJ2-5; the D call may be TRBD1 or TRBD2 (6 bases each). Deletions cut 4 bases from V and 0 bases from J, with 12 bases between. The CDR3 is 15 residues long. CDR1 and CDR2 (germline): KGHSH, LQKENI. CDR3: CASSLRRGDQETQYF. CDR3 nucleotides: TGTGCCAGCTCACTGCGTAGGGGGGACCAAGAGACCCAGTACTTC.

The chain combines TRBV7-2 with TRBJ1-5; no clear D. The V end was cut by 3 bases, the J end by 0 bases, with 18 bases between. The CDR3 covers 18 residues. Germline values: CDR1 SGHTA, CDR2 FQGNSA. The CDR3 bases are TGTGCCAGCAGCTTTAAGACGGCACCCGGCTATAGCAATCAGCCCCAGCATTTT. Residues: CASSFKTAPGYSNQPQHF.

This clonotype was seen a handful of times. This sequence joins TRBV5-1 and TRBJ2-1; 10 positions match TRBD1. J was trimmed by 8 bases and V by 0 bases; bases with no gene match: 11. Germline V CDR1 and CDR2: SGHRS, YFSETQ. This CDR3 contains 17 residues. The CDR3: CASSLGPRTGGKDEQFF. CDR3 DNA: TGCGCCAGCAGCTTGGGACCACGGACAGGGGGTAAGGATGAGCAGTTCTTC.

In its sample, this clonotype was seen once. This may arise from a read error, as a much more abundant clone is one base away. In DNA, the CDR3 is TGTGCCAGCAGTTTTCGCCACGCTGAGGAGTTCTTC. Encoded protein: CASSFRHAEEFF. The chain employs TRBV12-3 or TRBV12-4 and TRBJ2-1; D gene uncertain. This CDR3 comprises 12 residues.

This clonotype was picked up a small number of times. The genes are TRBV4-3 and TRBJ2-1; 7 bases agree with TRBD2. The V gene's germline CDR1 is LGHNA and CDR2 YSLEER. The V segment lost 0 bases and the J segment 8 bases; nucleotides outside the gene matches: 7. The CDR3 length is 15 residues. The CDR3 coding sequence is TGCGCCAGCAGCCAAGAAAGGACTAGTGGGTATGAGCAGTTCTTC. Translating gives CASSQERTSGYEQFF.

This clonotype has a handful of counts. The chain combines TRBV30 with TRBJ1-2; D remains unclear. V was shortened by 2 bases and J by 2 bases, with 6 bases between the two germline ends. The CDR3 runs 12 residues. Germline lookup yields CDR1 GTSNPN and CDR2 SVGIG (reference sequence). The CDR3 region has the DNA TGTGCCTGGAGTAGCACGAACTATGGCTACACCTTC. Protein sequence: CAWSSTNYGYTF.

The rearrangement links TRBV2 to TRBJ1-1; no clear D. Trimming removed 7 bases at V and 0 bases at J, with 6 bases between. Germline CDR1 and CDR2: SNHLY and FYNNEI. This CDR3 region has 12 residues. CDR3: CASMGMNTEAFF. The CDR3 region has the DNA TGTGCCAGCATGGGAATGAACACTGAAGCTTTCTTT.

This clonotype was seen ten or more times. The rearrangement uses TRBV5-1 and TRBJ2-7, with TRBD2 matching over 9 bases. The V segment lost 4 bases and the J segment 7 bases; nucleotides outside the gene matches: 15. Germline lookup yields CDR1 SGHRS and CDR2 YFSETQ. CDR3 length equals 16 residues. DNA for the CDR3: TGCGCCAGCAGCCCCTATAGCGGGGGAACGCCGTGGGAGCAGTACTTC. Translated, it gives CASSPYSGGTPWEQYF.

The rearrangement joins TRBV25-1 to TRBJ1-6; tentatively, D is TRBD1 (6 bases). The CDR3 length is 17 residues. Germline V gene sequence: CDR1 MGHDK, CDR2 SYGVNS. V lost 2 bases and J lost 2, with 13 bases in between. The CDR3 loop reads CASSEGDKRAYNSPLHF. CDR3 nucleotides: TGTGCCAGCAGTGAAGGGGACAAAAGAGCCTATAATTCACCCCTCCACTTT.

The chain is built from TRBV5-1 and TRBJ2-4; weak D call: TRBD1 (5 bases). The DNA matches TRBJ2-7 better at its end, which makes the J call doubtful. The CDR3 loop spans 12 amino acids. Germline assignment: CDR1 SGHRS and CDR2 YFSETQ. CDR3 coding DNA: TGCGCCAGCAGCGATCAGGGATCCGAGCAGTACTTC. Protein product: CASSDQGSEQYF.

V gene TRBV7-2 combines with J gene TRBJ1-1, with D tentatively TRBD1 (5 bases). The CDR3 runs to 14 residues. Trimming stripped 5 bases from V and 6 bases from J, with 16 bases between. Germline V gene data show CDR1 as SGHTA and CDR2 as FQGNSA. CDR3 DNA: TGTGCCAGCAGCCCGCGGACAAGGGGTGCTGAAGCTTTCTTT. The encoded protein is CASSPRTRGAEAFF.

This clonotype was picked up a small number of times. The chain couples TRBV7-9 to TRBJ1-1; unclear D gene. The CDR3 sequence is 15 residues long. Germline loops: CDR1 SEHNR, CDR2 FQNEAQ (reference sequence). Trimming shortened V by 1 base and J by 0 bases, and 9 bases separated the two germline ends. CDR3 in DNA: TGTGCCAGCAGCTTAGGTGTATCAATGAACACTGAAGCTTTCTTT. Amino acids: CASSLGVSMNTEAFF.

This clonotype has a count of ten or more. The V call is TRBV7-2, the J call TRBJ2-7; 8 positions match TRBD2. V gave up 2 bases and J gave up 6 bases; unmatched junction bases: 12. CDR3 length equals 16 residues. The germline V gene encodes CDR1 SGHTA and CDR2 FQGNSA. The CDR3: CASSLIGTSEGSEQYF. The CDR3 coding sequence is TGTGCCAGCAGCTTAATAGGGACTAGTGAGGGGAGCGAGCAGTACTTC.

The chain links TRBV15 to TRBJ2-5, with 10 bases aligning to TRBD2. V shed 4 bases, J shed 4 bases, and the junction held 9 bases outside the gene matches. The CDR3 has 16 amino acids. From germline, CDR1 is LNHNV and CDR2 YYDKDF (reference sequence). DNA for the CDR3: TGTGCCACCAGCACGGGACTAGCGTATGAAGCAGAGACCCAGTACTTC. This translates into CATSTGLAYEAETQYF.

This clonotype has just a few counts. The genes are TRBV5-1 and TRBJ2-6, with D maybe TRBD2 (5 bases). There are 16 residues in the CDR3. V was shortened by 4 bases and J by 4 bases, with 15 bases between the two germline ends. The germline CDR1 and CDR2 sequences are SGHRS and YFSETQ. The CDR3 reads CASSPLPGSGANVLTF. Here the CDR3 DNA reads TGCGCCAGCAGCCCTTTACCGGGGTCCGGGGCCAACGTCCTGACTTTC.

This chain uses TRBV18 with TRBJ2-1; D gene uncertain. CDR1 KGHSH and CDR2 LQKENI come from the germline V gene. The CDR3 consists of 15 residues. Trimming left V 3 bases short and J 0 bases short, with 9 bases between. The CDR3 DNA reads TGTGCCAGCTCACCTAGTATAGTCTCCTACAATGAGCAGTTCTTC. Protein: CASSPSIVSYNEQFF.

This clonotype was seen only a few times. The chain has TRBV6-5 and TRBJ2-2; the D is unclear. The CDR3 extends over 21 amino acids. The germline V gene encodes CDR1 MNHEY and CDR2 SVGAGI. V lost 0 bases and J lost 0, with 23 bases in between. CDR3 in amino acids: CASSYSYDKPSPGANTGELFF. DNA for the CDR3: TGTGCCAGCAGTTACTCGTACGACAAGCCATCCCCCGGCGCGAACACCGGGGAGCTGTTTTTT.

In its sample, this clonotype was seen a few times. The chain uses TRBV29-1 and TRBJ1-2, with unresolved D. The CDR3 spans 13 residues. The germline V and J ends were trimmed by 4 bases and 1 base, with 10 bases remaining between them. Germline lookup yields CDR1 SQVTM and CDR2 ANQGSEA. The CDR3 sequence is CSVGQLLNYGYTF. In nucleotides, the CDR3 is TGCAGCGTTGGCCAGCTTCTTAACTATGGCTACACCTTC.

V and J are TRBV9 and TRBJ2-1; 7 bases are shared with TRBD1. Germline values: CDR1 SGDLS, CDR2 YYNGEE. This CDR3 has 16 residues. V shed 2 bases and J 0 bases; nucleotides not matched to a gene: 5. The CDR3 DNA reads TGTGCCAGCAGCGTGACCCGGGACAGCTCCTACAATGAGCAGTTCTTC. Its translation is CASSVTRDSSYNEQFF.

With regard to this clonotype: One end of the junction is discordant with germline, which a read error may explain. This sequence joins TRBV5-1 and TRBJ2-7, with 7 bases that match TRBD2. Germline V gene sequence: CDR1 SGHRS, CDR2 YFSETQ. The CDR3 covers 15 residues. CDR3 residues: CACSPVRGIRYEQYF. The CDR3, as DNA: TGCGCCTGCAGCCCGGTGCGGGGGATCCGCTACGAGCAGTACTTC.